A selection of T cell receptor beta chains follows, all from one sample in a study of cytomegalovirus exposure and HLA in healthy donors. The data were produced by immunoSEQ multiplex PCR, yet TCRdb's version contains in-frame clones alone and is incomplete. The data show 180,000 or so clones, with around three quarters seen just once and 2% to 2.5% held by the top ten. Sequencing was performed on PBMCs. The origin of the receptors is a woman between 25 and 40 years old in good health and CMV-seropositive. CDR3s include the opening cysteine and the closing phenylalanine or tryptophan. Fields, in order: clone size, V gene, J gene, D gene, CDR3 length, CDR3 protein, CDR3 DNA. The D gene is left open where the match is weak. A clone size is listed for some rows: how often the clone was seen (once, few, many), or a class if it is expanded.

clone size: NA; V gene: TRBV7-2; J gene: TRBJ2-2; D gene: NA; CDR3 length: 14; CDR3 protein: CASSRTRGTGELFF; CDR3 DNA: TGTGCCAGCAGCCGTACGCGGGGCACCGGGGAGCTGTTTTTT
clone size: NA; V gene: TRBV7-2; J gene: TRBJ2-3; D gene: NA; CDR3 length: 15; CDR3 protein: CASSLQPAGTDTQYF; CDR3 DNA: TGTGCCAGCAGCTTACAACCAGCGGGCACAGATACGCAGTATTTT
clone size: NA; V gene: TRBV18; J gene: TRBJ2-1; D gene: NA; CDR3 length: 12; CDR3 protein: CASSPEDNEQFF; CDR3 DNA: TGTGCCAGCTCACCAGAGGACAATGAGCAGTTCTTC
clone size: NA; V gene: TRBV2; J gene: TRBJ2-2; D gene: NA; CDR3 length: 14; CDR3 protein: CASTPDLTTGELFF; CDR3 DNA: TGTGCCAGCACCCCAGACCTGACTACCGGGGAGCTGTTTTTT
clone size: NA; V gene: TRBV18; J gene: TRBJ2-2; D gene: NA; CDR3 length: 17; CDR3 protein: CASSPAGGPLNTGELFF; CDR3 DNA: TGTGCCAGCTCACCAGCCGGGGGGCCCTTGAACACCGGGGAGCTGTTTTTT
clone size: NA; V gene: TRBV7-2; J gene: TRBJ2-7; D gene: TRBD1; CDR3 length: 16; CDR3 protein: CASSLTGTGLSYEQYF; CDR3 DNA: TGTGCCAGCAGCTTAACCGGGACAGGACTTTCCTACGAGCAGTACTTC
clone size: NA; V gene: TRBV27; J gene: TRBJ2-2; D gene: NA; CDR3 length: 14; CDR3 protein: CASSPSRDTGELFF; CDR3 DNA: TGTGCCAGCAGTCCCTCGCGGGACACCGGGGAGCTGTTTTTT
clone size: NA; V gene: TRBV28; J gene: TRBJ2-7; D gene: TRBD1; CDR3 length: 15; CDR3 protein: CASRNPGQGRYEQYF; CDR3 DNA: TGTGCCAGCAGAAATCCGGGACAGGGACGATACGAGCAGTACTTC
clone size: NA; V gene: TRBV28; J gene: TRBJ1-2; D gene: NA; CDR3 length: 14; CDR3 protein: CASIRVGGEYGYTF; CDR3 DNA: TGTGCCAGCATCCGGGTTGGGGGCGAGTATGGCTACACCTTC
clone size: NA; V gene: TRBV10-1; J gene: TRBJ1-6; D gene: NA; CDR3 length: 13; CDR3 protein: CASSENSFSPLHF; CDR3 DNA: TGCGCCAGCAGTGAGAATAGTTTTTCACCTCTCCACTTT
clone size: NA; V gene: TRBV5-1; J gene: TRBJ2-4; D gene: NA; CDR3 length: 15; CDR3 protein: CASSLDSLAKNSQYF; CDR3 DNA: TGCGCCAGCAGCTTGGATAGTCTAGCCAAAAACAGTCAGTACTTC
clone size: NA; V gene: TRBV6-1; J gene: TRBJ2-5; D gene: TRBD2; CDR3 length: 16; CDR3 protein: CASSDPTSGRQETQYF; CDR3 DNA: TGTGCCAGCAGTGACCCGACTAGCGGGCGCCAAGAGACCCAGTACTTC
clone size: NA; V gene: TRBV28; J gene: TRBJ1-2; D gene: NA; CDR3 length: 13; CDR3 protein: CASNTRDSHGYTF; CDR3 DNA: TGTGCCAGCAATACCCGCGACAGTCATGGCTACACCTTC
clone size: once; V gene: TRBV19; J gene: TRBJ1-5; D gene: NA; CDR3 length: 17; CDR3 protein: CASSIEGLLDSNQPQHF; CDR3 DNA: TGTGCCAGTAGTATAGAGGGCCTGCTCGATAGCAATCAGCCCCAGCATTTT
clone size: few; V gene: TRBV7-2; J gene: TRBJ2-1; D gene: TRBD2; CDR3 length: 15; CDR3 protein: CASSTTSGGAYEQFF; CDR3 DNA: TGTGCCAGCAGCACCACTAGCGGGGGGGCCTATGAGCAGTTCTTC
clone size: NA; V gene: TRBV19; J gene: TRBJ2-7; D gene: NA; CDR3 length: 14; CDR3 protein: CASSIVDSSYEQYF; CDR3 DNA: TGTGCCAGTAGTATAGTGGACAGCAGCTACGAGCAGTACTTC
clone size: NA; V gene: TRBV13; J gene: TRBJ2-3; D gene: NA; CDR3 length: 13; CDR3 protein: CASSLKGADTQYF; CDR3 DNA: TGTGCCAGCAGCTTAAAGGGAGCAGATACGCAGTATTTT
clone size: NA; V gene: TRBV25-1; J gene: TRBJ2-7; D gene: TRBD1; CDR3 length: 14; CDR3 protein: CASSDPTGAGEQYF; CDR3 DNA: TGTGCCAGCAGTGATCCGACAGGGGCAGGGGAGCAGTACTTC
clone size: NA; V gene: TRBV6-5; J gene: TRBJ2-2; D gene: TRBD1; CDR3 length: 14; CDR3 protein: CASKRTGGGGELFF; CDR3 DNA: TGTGCCAGCAAACGGACAGGGGGGGGCGGGGAGCTGTTTTTT
clone size: NA; V gene: TRBV2; J gene: TRBJ2-7; D gene: NA; CDR3 length: 13; CDR3 protein: CASTRGKFYEQYF; CDR3 DNA: TGTGCCAGCACGCGAGGAAAATTCTACGAGCAGTACTTC
clone size: NA; V gene: TRBV5-1; J gene: TRBJ2-3; D gene: NA; CDR3 length: 15; CDR3 protein: CASSPVVGPSHTQYF; CDR3 DNA: TGCGCCAGCAGCCCTGTTGTTGGGCCATCGCATACGCAGTATTTT
clone size: NA; V gene: TRBV6-1; J gene: TRBJ1-1; D gene: NA; CDR3 length: 14; CDR3 protein: CASSGVQGDTEAFF; CDR3 DNA: TGTGCCAGCAGTGGCGTTCAAGGGGACACTGAAGCTTTCTTT
clone size: NA; V gene: TRBV12-5; J gene: TRBJ2-7; D gene: NA; CDR3 length: 11; CDR3 protein: CASGPSYEQYF; CDR3 DNA: TGTGCTAGTGGCCCATCCTATGAGCAGTACTTC
clone size: once; V gene: TRBV5-6; J gene: TRBJ1-6; D gene: NA; CDR3 length: 16; CDR3 protein: CASSLGWRVRDSPLHF; CDR3 DNA: TGTGCCAGCAGCTTGGGTTGGAGAGTTCGAGATTCACCCCTCCACTTT
clone size: NA; V gene: TRBV6-5; J gene: TRBJ1-3; D gene: NA; CDR3 length: 16; CDR3 protein: CASSYSQGTSGNTIYF; CDR3 DNA: TGTGCCAGCAGTTACTCCCAGGGGACGTCTGGAAACACCATATATTTT
clone size: few; V gene: TRBV29-1; J gene: TRBJ2-7; D gene: TRBD2; CDR3 length: 15; CDR3 protein: CSVEGLAGARNEQYF; CDR3 DNA: TGCAGCGTGGAGGGACTAGCGGGGGCACGGAACGAGCAGTACTTC
clone size: NA; V gene: TRBV7-2; J gene: TRBJ2-7; D gene: NA; CDR3 length: 14; CDR3 protein: CASSLATQGYEQYF; CDR3 DNA: TGTGCCAGCAGCTTAGCTACCCAGGGCTACGAGCAGTACTTC
clone size: NA; V gene: TRBV19; J gene: TRBJ1-5; D gene: TRBD1; CDR3 length: 15; CDR3 protein: CASSTRQGSNQPQHF; CDR3 DNA: TGTGCCAGTAGTACCAGACAGGGTAGCAATCAGCCCCAGCATTTT
clone size: NA; V gene: TRBV4-3; J gene: TRBJ2-2; D gene: NA; CDR3 length: 16; CDR3 protein: CASSQLQTTRTGELFF; CDR3 DNA: TGCGCCAGCAGCCAACTCCAGACTACGAGAACCGGGGAGCTGTTTTTT
clone size: NA; V gene: TRBV5-4; J gene: TRBJ1-3; D gene: NA; CDR3 length: 16; CDR3 protein: CASSLGRGFSGNTIYF; CDR3 DNA: TGTGCCAGCAGCTTGGGGAGGGGCTTCTCTGGAAACACCATATATTTT
clone size: few; V gene: TRBV9; J gene: TRBJ2-3; D gene: TRBD2; CDR3 length: 18; CDR3 protein: CASSVEASGGAITDTQYF; CDR3 DNA: TGTGCCAGCAGCGTAGAGGCTAGCGGGGGCGCCATCACAGATACGCAGTATTTT
clone size: NA; V gene: TRBV5-6; J gene: TRBJ1-3; D gene: NA; CDR3 length: 15; CDR3 protein: CASSRRDKDGNTIYF; CDR3 DNA: TGTGCCAGCAGTCGCCGGGACAAGGATGGAAACACCATATATTTT
clone size: NA; V gene: TRBV4-3; J gene: TRBJ2-7; D gene: NA; CDR3 length: 17; CDR3 protein: CASSHRAGEYSSYEQYF; CDR3 DNA: TGCGCCAGCAGCCATAGAGCAGGCGAGTACAGCTCCTACGAGCAGTACTTC
clone size: NA; V gene: TRBV13; J gene: TRBJ1-1; D gene: NA; CDR3 length: 15; CDR3 protein: CASSSYRALNTEAFF; CDR3 DNA: TGTGCCAGCAGCTCATACAGGGCCCTCAACACTGAAGCTTTCTTT
clone size: few; V gene: TRBV28; J gene: TRBJ1-1; D gene: NA; CDR3 length: 11; CDR3 protein: CASSLSTEAFF; CDR3 DNA: TGTGCCAGCAGTTTGAGCACTGAAGCTTTCTTT
clone size: NA; V gene: TRBV13; J gene: TRBJ1-1; D gene: NA; CDR3 length: 13; CDR3 protein: CASSLAFGTEAFF; CDR3 DNA: TGTGCCAGCAGCTTAGCGTTCGGCACTGAAGCTTTCTTT
clone size: NA; V gene: TRBV25-1; J gene: TRBJ2-7; D gene: NA; CDR3 length: 15; CDR3 protein: CASSAPDSHSYEQYF; CDR3 DNA: TGTGCCAGCAGTGCCCCGGACAGCCACTCCTACGAGCAGTACTTC
clone size: NA; V gene: TRBV28; J gene: TRBJ1-5; D gene: NA; CDR3 length: 15; CDR3 protein: CASSTRGDSNQPQHF; CDR3 DNA: TGTGCCAGCAGTACCCGGGGGGATAGCAATCAGCCCCAGCATTTT
clone size: few; V gene: TRBV5-1; J gene: TRBJ2-7; D gene: TRBD1; CDR3 length: 15; CDR3 protein: CASSQVTGAGYEQYF; CDR3 DNA: TGCGCCAGCAGCCAGGTAACAGGGGCGGGCTACGAGCAGTACTTC
clone size: NA; V gene: TRBV5-1; J gene: TRBJ2-1; D gene: TRBD1; CDR3 length: 14; CDR3 protein: CASSTYRGYNEQFF; CDR3 DNA: TGCGCCAGCAGCACCTACAGGGGTTACAATGAGCAGTTCTTC
clone size: NA; V gene: TRBV11-3; J gene: TRBJ1-2; D gene: NA; CDR3 length: 16; CDR3 protein: CASSLGGFTGTNGYTF; CDR3 DNA: TGTGCCAGCAGCTTAGGAGGTTTCACAGGAACCAATGGCTACACCTTC
clone size: NA; V gene: TRBV19; J gene: TRBJ2-5; D gene: TRBD2; CDR3 length: 18; CDR3 protein: CASSALASGARYQETQYF; CDR3 DNA: TGTGCCAGTAGTGCTTTGGCTAGCGGGGCGAGGTACCAAGAGACCCAGTACTTC
clone size: few; V gene: TRBV18; J gene: TRBJ1-3; D gene: NA; CDR3 length: 13; CDR3 protein: CASSPGGRNTIYF; CDR3 DNA: TGTGCCAGCTCACCGGGGGGGCGAAACACCATATATTTT
clone size: NA; V gene: TRBV5-1; J gene: TRBJ2-5; D gene: TRBD1; CDR3 length: 15; CDR3 protein: CASSFHRTGEETQYF; CDR3 DNA: TGCGCCAGCAGCTTCCATCGGACAGGAGAAGAGACCCAGTACTTC
clone size: once; V gene: TRBV28; J gene: TRBJ1-2; D gene: TRBD1; CDR3 length: 13; CDR3 protein: CASSGDRVDGYTF; CDR3 DNA: TGTGCCAGCAGTGGAGACAGGGTGGATGGCTACACCTTC
clone size: NA; V gene: TRBV4-1; J gene: TRBJ2-7; D gene: TRBD1; CDR3 length: 14; CDR3 protein: CASSHRGTGREQYF; CDR3 DNA: TGCGCCAGCAGCCATAGGGGGACAGGCCGCGAGCAGTACTTC
clone size: NA; V gene: TRBV30; J gene: TRBJ1-4; D gene: NA; CDR3 length: 15; CDR3 protein: CAWAHSGAANEKLFF; CDR3 DNA: TGTGCCTGGGCCCACTCAGGGGCGGCTAATGAAAAACTGTTTTTT
clone size: once; V gene: TRBV2; J gene: TRBJ2-2; D gene: NA; CDR3 length: 15; CDR3 protein: CASSEARGWTGELFF; CDR3 DNA: TGTGCCAGCAGTGAGGCCAGGGGTTGGACCGGGGAGCTGTTTTTT
clone size: NA; V gene: TRBV6-5; J gene: TRBJ2-7; D gene: NA; CDR3 length: 15; CDR3 protein: CASSALDGSSYEQYF; CDR3 DNA: TGTGCCAGCAGTGCCCTAGACGGTAGCTCCTACGAGCAGTACTTC
clone size: NA; V gene: TRBV5-4; J gene: TRBJ1-2; D gene: TRBD1; CDR3 length: 17; CDR3 protein: CASSLGWDRGRGYGYTF; CDR3 DNA: TGTGCCAGCAGCTTGGGCTGGGACAGGGGGCGAGGCTATGGCTACACCTTC
clone size: NA; V gene: TRBV9; J gene: TRBJ2-1; D gene: TRBD1; CDR3 length: 17; CDR3 protein: CASSPWTGGSSYNEQFF; CDR3 DNA: TGTGCCAGCAGCCCCTGGACAGGGGGAAGCTCCTACAATGAGCAGTTCTTC
clone size: NA; V gene: TRBV5-6; J gene: TRBJ2-3; D gene: TRBD2; CDR3 length: 15; CDR3 protein: CASSLGTRLSDTQYF; CDR3 DNA: TGTGCCAGCAGCCTCGGGACTAGGTTGTCCGATACGCAGTATTTT
clone size: NA; V gene: TRBV7-8; J gene: TRBJ1-5; D gene: TRBD1; CDR3 length: 18; CDR3 protein: CASSSRTGPKTQGQPQHF; CDR3 DNA: TGTGCCAGCAGCTCTCGGACAGGCCCAAAGACCCAAGGGCAGCCCCAGCATTTT
clone size: NA; V gene: TRBV19; J gene: TRBJ1-4; D gene: NA; CDR3 length: 14; CDR3 protein: CASSPDSTGEKLFF; CDR3 DNA: TGTGCCAGTAGCCCCGACAGTACAGGTGAAAAACTGTTTTTT
clone size: NA; V gene: TRBV6-1; J gene: TRBJ2-3; D gene: NA; CDR3 length: 14; CDR3 protein: CASSEARLRDTQYF; CDR3 DNA: TGTGCCAGCAGTGAAGCGAGACTGCGAGATACGCAGTATTTT